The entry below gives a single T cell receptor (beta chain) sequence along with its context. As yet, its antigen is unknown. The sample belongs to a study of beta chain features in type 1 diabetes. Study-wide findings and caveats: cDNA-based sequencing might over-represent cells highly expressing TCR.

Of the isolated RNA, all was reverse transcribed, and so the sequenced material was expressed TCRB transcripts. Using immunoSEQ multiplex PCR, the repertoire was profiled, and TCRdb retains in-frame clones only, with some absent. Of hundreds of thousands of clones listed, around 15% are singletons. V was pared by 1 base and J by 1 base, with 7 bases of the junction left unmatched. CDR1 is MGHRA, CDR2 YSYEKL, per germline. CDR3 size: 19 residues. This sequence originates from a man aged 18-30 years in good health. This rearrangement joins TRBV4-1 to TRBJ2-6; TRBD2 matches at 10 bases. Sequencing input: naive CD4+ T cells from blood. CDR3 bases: TGCGCCAGCAGCCAAGTACTAGCGGGAAACCCGTCTGGGGCCAACGTCCTGACTTTC. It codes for CASSQVLAGNPSGANVLTF.